This T cell receptor beta chain was observed in a study of blood T cell repertoires in COVID-19. The CDR3 is 16 amino acids. Trimming took 0 bases from V and 5 from J, leaving 13 bases between them. In germline, CDR1 is LGHNA, CDR2 YNFKEQ. Authors' analysis steps: Amplification with reference gene primers provided the estimates of nucleated cell counts. Using immunoSEQ multiplex PCR, the repertoire was profiled, and TCRdb retains in-frame clones only, with some absent. The DNA was the basis for D and trimming; V, J and clone size are from that table. There are a few hundred thousand clones in the sample; roughly 90% occur only once, and approximately 3% lies in the top ten.

This sequence joins TRBV4-2 and TRBJ2-2; D is unclear. This clonotype originated in a woman aged 25 to 39 with COVID-19, enrolled during active disease. The sequenced sample was peripheral blood. The CDR3 bases are TGTGCCAGCAGCCAAGACTGGGCACAGCTTACCGGGGAGCTGTTTTTT. It is translated as CASSQDWAQLTGELFF.